This T cell receptor beta chain is drawn from a study of control samples from healthy donors and cancer patients. Germline CDR1 reads LNHDA; CDR2 reads SQIVND (reference sequence). There are 15 residues in the CDR3. V was shortened by 3 bases and J by 7 bases, with 15 bases between the two germline ends. Only in-frame clones appear in the TCRdb table, and some are missing; sequencing was by immunoSEQ multiplex PCR. Among about 170,000 clones listed, roughly 90% were seen once. The origin of this receptor is a man aged 25 to 45 in good health. The J gene is TRBJ1-4, the V gene TRBV19, with D possibly being TRBD1 (6 bases). Source material: blood. CDR3: CASSMRGGGGEKLFF. The CDR3 DNA is TGTGCCAGTAGTATGAGAGGAGGGGGTGGTGAAAAACTGTTTTTT.